Sequencing of this TCR beta chain was carried out in a study of CD8 T cells in ankylosing spondylitis. Libraries for TCR beta were made by quantitative 5'-RACE with molecular barcodes. TCRdb reanalysed the 5' RACE reads using MiXCR and keeps one entry per CDR3 protein. Among more than 600,000 distinct CDR3 sequences listed, roughly 19% were seen once. Study findings and constraints: A TCR beta motif made of fewer than 10 highly homologous variants seemed typical of ankylosing spondylitis blood. Those disease-linked clones were CD8+; they were also relatively rare in peripheral blood. Disease-associated clones were reportedly significantly overrepresented in matched ankylosing spondylitis synovial fluid.

Turning to this clonotype: Its target is not known.

This TCR derives from a male donor with ankylosing spondylitis. Sequenced material: blood, either unsorted or a sorted T cell fraction (not recorded which).

Here the CDR3 DNA reads TGTGCCAGCAGCTCCATAGCGGCGGGAGAGACCCAGTACTTC. Translated: CASSSIAAGETQYF. This chain joins TRBV9 and TRBJ2-5, with D perhaps matching TRBD2 (6 bases). The V gene lost 4 bases and the J gene lost 4 bases, with 14 bases spanning the gap. This CDR3 spans 14 amino acids. Germline V gene data show CDR1 as SGDLS and CDR2 as YYNGEE.